What follows are 20 T cell receptor beta chains derived from one specimen sequenced in a study of T cell changes during pregnancy in multiple sclerosis. TCRdb's copy holds only in-frame clones and misses some; the assay was immunoSEQ multiplex PCR. The sample consists of tens of thousands of clones, around 90% of them appearing once. Specimen: CD4+ T cells from peripheral blood mononuclear cells, collected before pregnancy. The receptors were gathered from a female donor with multiple sclerosis, enrolled in a pregnancy study.

The chain has TRBV7-8 and TRBJ2-5; 7 nucleotides match TRBD2. The J segment lost 5 bases and the V segment lost 1 base, leaving 16 bases of the junction unmatched. The CDR3 consists of 18 residues. Per germline, CDR1 SGHVS and CDR2 FQNEAQ. CDR3 bases: TGTGCCAGCAGCTTAGAAGCTCCGGGAGCGGGAACGCTCGAGACCCAGTACTTC. Translated, it gives CASSLEAPGAGTLETQYF.

This clone is categorized as medium-sized (0.01 to 0.1%). The chain carries TRBV5-6 and TRBJ2-7; D perhaps matches TRBD2 (6 bases). Germline CDR1 reads SGHDT; CDR2 reads YYEEEE. This CDR3 spans 14 amino acids. V lost 4 bases and J 1 base, leaving 12 bases between the germline ends. CDR3 DNA sequence: TGTGCCAGCAGCGATTGGAGGGTATCCTACGAGCAGTACTTC. Encoded protein: CASSDWRVSYEQYF.

This chain joins TRBV5-4 and TRBJ2-1, with 7 bases matching TRBD1. The CDR3 runs to 14 residues. In germline, CDR1 is SGHNT, CDR2 YYREEE (reference sequence). J gave up 4 bases and V 4 bases, and 5 bases lay outside the gene matches. The DNA for the CDR3 is TGTGCCAGCAGCGTCCGGGACAGTTACAATGAGCAGTTCTTC. Translation: CASSVRDSYNEQFF. Full variable domain (missing parts from reference TRBV5-4 and TRBJ2-1): ETGVTQSPTHLIKTRGQQVTLRCSSQSGHNTVSWYQQALGQGPQFIFQYYREEENGRGNFPPRFSGLQFPNYSSELNVNALELDDSALYLCASSVRDSYNEQFFGPGTRLTVL.

The chain joins TRBV11-3 to TRBJ2-1; 10 bases are shared with TRBD2. CDR1 is SGHNT and CDR2 is YENEEA in the germline V gene. The CDR3 is made up of 14 amino acids. The V segment lost 2 bases and the J segment 5 bases; nucleotides outside the gene matches: 0. The CDR3 region is CASSLLAGDNEQFF. CDR3 DNA sequence: TGTGCCAGCAGCTTACTAGCGGGGGACAATGAGCAGTTCTTC.

The V gene is TRBV2, the J gene TRBJ1-3, with a possible D match to TRBD1 (5 bases). The V end lost 1 base, the J end lost 3 bases, and 10 bases lay between the germline ends. The V gene's germline CDR1 is SNHLY and CDR2 FYNNEI. CDR3 length: 15 residues. CDR3 sequence: CASSEDGGIGNTIYF. CDR3 nucleotides: TGTGCCAGCAGTGAAGATGGGGGGATTGGAAACACCATATATTTT.

The chain carries TRBV7-2 and TRBJ2-1; D is unclear. The V end was cut by 1 base, the J end by 10 bases, with 11 bases between. This CDR3 region has 13 residues. Per germline, CDR1 SGHTA and CDR2 FQGNSA. The CDR3, as DNA: TGTGCCAGCAGCTTAGAATTAGAGAGAGAGCAGTTCTTC. It is translated as CASSLELEREQFF.

The chain joins TRBV9 to TRBJ2-5; TRBD1 matches at 8 bases. The V gene's germline CDR1 is SGDLS and CDR2 YYNGEE. CDR3 length: 16 residues. Germline trimming cut 1 base from V and 5 bases from J; bases unmatched to any gene: 10. The CDR3: CASSVIGQGGMETQYF. CDR3 nucleotides: TGTGCCAGCAGCGTAATAGGACAGGGAGGAATGGAGACCCAGTACTTC.

This clone has only one observation. This rearrangement joins TRBV5-1 to TRBJ2-5; D might be TRBD1 (7 bases). The germline V gene has CDR1 SGHRS and CDR2 YFSETQ. This CDR3 is 14 amino acids long. Trimming stripped 0 bases from V and 5 bases from J, with 11 bases between. In nucleotides, the CDR3 is TGCGCCAGCAGCTTGGGCCAGGGGGGTGAGACCCAGTACTTC. It specifies CASSLGQGGETQYF. Complete variable domain (other parts from reference TRBV5-1 and TRBJ2-5): KAGVTQTPRYLIKTRGQQVTLSCSPISGHRSVSWYQQTPGQGLQFLFEYFSETQRNKGNFPGRFSGRQFSNSRSEMNVSTLELGDSALYLCASSLGQGGETQYFGPGTRLLVL.

A single count supports this clone. The chain recombines TRBV9 with TRBJ2-7, with TRBD2 as a possible D gene (6 bases). The CDR3 has 14 amino acids. With 3 bases removed from V and 2 bases from J, the gap between germline ends came to 12 bases. Germline V lookup: CDR1 SGDLS, CDR2 YYNGEE. CDR3 bases: TGTGCCAGCAGCGCCCGTTCGGGAGCCTACGAGCAGTACTTC. This sequence encodes CASSARSGAYEQYF.

The CDR3 bases are TGCGCCAGCAGCCAAGTCGGTCGGGACACCATATATTTT. It yields the protein CASSQVGRDTIYF. The chain carries TRBV4-3 and TRBJ1-3; D is unclear. The CDR3 runs to 13 residues. V was cut by 1 base and J by 8 bases, with 9 bases left in between. Germline CDR1 is LGHNA and CDR2 is YSLEER.

The genes are TRBV10-3 and TRBJ2-1, with 8 bases fitting TRBD1. This CDR3 is built from 16 residues. V gave up 4 bases and J gave up 7 bases; unmatched junction bases: 12. The germline V gene encodes CDR1 ENHRY and CDR2 SYGVKD. The CDR3 protein is CAISGGGQGIRNEQFF. In DNA form, the CDR3 reads TGTGCCATCAGTGGCGGAGGACAGGGAATAAGAAATGAGCAGTTCTTC.

V usage is TRBV6-1 and J usage is TRBJ2-7, with TRBD1 matching over 9 bases. The V segment lost 4 bases and the J segment 6 bases; nucleotides outside the gene matches: 13. This CDR3 comprises 16 residues. The germline CDR1 and CDR2 sequences are MNHNS and SASEGT. CDR3 bases: TGTGCCAGCAGTGCCCCCTCGCCGGGACAGGGAGGCGAGCAGTACTTC. Protein sequence: CASSAPSPGQGGEQYF.

The chain has TRBV6-5 and TRBJ1-1; TRBD1 matches at 7 bases. In germline, CDR1 is MNHEY, CDR2 SVGAGI. The CDR3 has 13 amino acids. V shed 6 bases, J shed 3 bases, and the junction held 4 bases outside the gene matches. The CDR3 spells CASSRGTDTEAFF. As DNA, the CDR3 is TGTGCCAGCAGCAGGGGGACAGACACTGAAGCTTTCTTT.

The V and J genes are TRBV19 and TRBJ2-1; TRBD2 agrees at 9 bases. CDR3 size: 13 residues. Germline values: CDR1 LNHDA, CDR2 SQIVND (reference sequence). V was clipped by 5 bases and J by 10 bases; unmatched bases: 6. This chain's CDR3 is CASSPLSGSEQFF. Here the CDR3 DNA reads TGTGCCAGTAGTCCCCTTAGCGGGAGCGAGCAGTTCTTC.

This chain links TRBV27 with TRBJ2-3; a weak D match, TRBD1 (6 bases). V gave up 3 bases and J gave up 9 bases, with 10 bases separating them. Germline lookup yields CDR1 MNHEY and CDR2 SMNVEV (reference sequence). The CDR3 contains 12 residues. The CDR3 spells CASSFKGVTQYF. DNA of the CDR3: TGTGCCAGCAGTTTTAAGGGGGTAACGCAGTATTTT.

The chain uses TRBV27 and TRBJ1-2; the match to TRBD1 covers 7 bases. This CDR3 spans 14 amino acids. The J segment lost 8 bases and the V segment lost 0 bases, leaving 6 bases of the junction unmatched. The V gene's germline CDR1 is MNHEY and CDR2 SMNVEV (reference sequence). The CDR3, as DNA: TGTGCCAGCAGTTTATCAAGGACAGGTTGGGGCTACACCTTC. This encodes CASSLSRTGWGYTF.

The J gene is TRBJ1-2, the V gene TRBV6-5; 11 bases map to TRBD1. This CDR3 is 15 amino acids long. The V segment lost 2 bases and the J segment 4 bases; nucleotides outside the gene matches: 3. CDR1 is MNHEY, CDR2 SVGAGI, per germline. The CDR3 loop reads CASSYRDRGSYGYTF. The CDR3 bases are TGTGCCAGCAGTTACAGGGACAGGGGGAGCTATGGCTACACCTTC.

The chain couples TRBV7-9 to TRBJ1-2; perhaps TRBD1 as D (5 bases). V was clipped by 7 bases and J by 3 bases, with 12 bases between them. This CDR3 contains 13 residues. CDR1 and CDR2 (germline): SEHNR, FQNEAQ (reference sequence). The CDR3 is CASTRGDYYGYTF. In DNA form, the CDR3 reads TGTGCCAGCACGCGGGGGGACTACTATGGCTACACCTTC.

The sample holds a few counts of this clone. CDR3 in amino acids: CASSLTSGSNEQFF. Written as DNA, the CDR3 is TGCGCCAGCAGCTTGACTAGCGGGAGCAATGAGCAGTTCTTC. The chain couples TRBV5-1 to TRBJ2-1; TRBD2 matches at 11 bases. The germline CDR1 and CDR2 sequences are SGHRS and YFSETQ. The junction had 0 bases not matched to a gene; V was cut back by 1 base and J by 6 bases. This CDR3 comprises 14 residues.

The chain links TRBV28 to TRBJ1-5, with D possibly matching TRBD1 (5 bases). CDR1 is MDHEN and CDR2 is SYDVKM in the germline V gene. The V and J ends lost 7 bases and 2 bases respectively, with 12 bases between them. The CDR3 extends over 14 amino acids. CDR3 nucleotide sequence: TGTGCCAGCAAGCAGGGCGGTGGCAATCAGCCCCAGCATTTT. This sequence encodes CASKQGGGNQPQHF.